This is a list of T cell receptor beta chains from one sample in a study of vaccination and CD4 T cells after COVID-19. Antigens of these TCRs are unknown. TCRdb independently ran MiXCR on the PCR reads; one entry per CDR3 protein. Here the sample spans about 16,000 distinct CDR3 sequences, about 68% being singletons. Sequenced material: CD4+ T cells from blood, cultured in vitro, taken after SARS-CoV-2 vaccination. These receptors were taken from a human donor who received a COVID-19 vaccine. CDR3s include the opening cysteine and the closing phenylalanine or tryptophan. The D gene is left open where the match is weak. Clone size is not always given. Where it is, it says once, few, many or a class for expanded clones.

j_gene	abundance	v_gene	d_gene	CDR3nt	CDR3aa
TRBJ1-3	-	TRBV6-1	-	TGTGCCAGCAGTGAAGTAGGGTTCCGCGGTGGAAACACCATATATTTT	CASSEVGFRGGNTIYF
TRBJ2-6	-	TRBV6-1	-	TGTGCCAGCACGAGGGGTACTGGGGCCAACGTCCTGACTTTC	CASTRGTGANVLTF
TRBJ1-1	-	TRBV2	-	TGTGCCAGCCTCGGGGTTAGCACTGAAGCTTTCTTT	CASLGVSTEAFF
TRBJ1-2	once	TRBV27	-	TGTGCCAGCAGTTCCCGGGACGGAAACTATGGCTACACCTTC	CASSSRDGNYGYTF
TRBJ1-1	-	TRBV12-3/TRBV12-4	-	TGTGCCAGCAGTTTAGTCCGTATGAACACTGAAGCTTTCTTT	CASSLVRMNTEAFF
TRBJ2-5	-	TRBV7-3	-	TGTGCCAGCAGCTTACAGGGGGGGCAAGAGACCCAGTACTTC	CASSLQGGQETQYF
TRBJ2-7	-	TRBV15	-	TGTGCCACCAGCACCGTCTCTCGGTACGAGCAGTACTTC	CATSTVSRYEQYF
TRBJ2-5	-	TRBV20-1	TRBD2	TGCAGTGCTAGAGATCCAGGACTAGCGGCGTACCAAGAGACCCAGTACTTC	CSARDPGLAAYQETQYF
TRBJ2-2	few	TRBV6-5	TRBD1	TGTGCCAGCAGTTACCTCTCAGGGGGAAACACCGGGGAGCTGTTTTTT	CASSYLSGGNTGELFF
TRBJ2-5	-	TRBV7-2	-	TGTGCCAGCAGCTTAACGGCCGGAGGGGCAGGGGGAGAGACCCAGTACTTC	CASSLTAGGAGGETQYF
TRBJ1-3	-	TRBV19	-	TGTGCCAGTGGATCAGTCGGCAGCTCTGGAAACACCATATATTTT	CASGSVGSSGNTIYF
TRBJ1-2	-	TRBV15	-	TGTGCCACCAGCAGAGCAGGGGACTACACCTTC	CATSRAGDYTF
TRBJ2-5	-	TRBV7-2	-	TGTGCCAGCAGCTTAGGAGCGACTAGTCAAGAGACCCAGTACTTC	CASSLGATSQETQYF
TRBJ1-1	-	TRBV6-2/TRBV6-3	-	TGTGCCAGCAGTTACCCGGCCAGGGGCACCTCGAACACTGAAGCTTTCTTT	CASSYPARGTSNTEAFF
TRBJ1-2	-	TRBV19	-	TGTGCCAGTAGTATTAGGGGGGACTATGGCTACACCTTC	CASSIRGDYGYTF
TRBJ1-2	few	TRBV12-3/TRBV12-4	-	TGTGCCAGCAGTTTAGGTCATCGCTACAGGGCCTTTGGCTACACCTTC	CASSLGHRYRAFGYTF
TRBJ2-6	-	TRBV5-1	-	TGCGCCAGCAGCTTGGAGGGCAGGGCTGGGGCCAACGTCCTGACTTTC	CASSLEGRAGANVLTF
TRBJ1-6	-	TRBV7-2	-	TGTGCCAGCAGCTCCCGACCGAGTTATAATTCACCCCTCCACTTT	CASSSRPSYNSPLHF
TRBJ2-5	-	TRBV20-1	TRBD2	TGCAGTGCTAGGGTAGCGGGGGGGCGGGAGACCCAGTACTTC	CSARVAGGRETQYF
TRBJ2-5	-	TRBV7-6	TRBD2	TGTGCCAGCCGCACCGGGGGGGGAGTAAGAGAGACCCAGTACTTC	CASRTGGGVRETQYF
TRBJ1-5	few	TRBV19	TRBD1	TGTGCCAGTAGCCCGACAGGGGGCGGTCAGCCCCAGCATTTT	CASSPTGGGQPQHF
TRBJ2-1	-	TRBV15	TRBD2	TGTGCCACCAGCAGAAAAGCAACCCAGCGGGGGGGTTTCCACAATGAGCAGTTCTTC	CATSRKATQRGGFHNEQFF
TRBJ1-6	-	TRBV12-3/TRBV12-4	TRBD1	TGTGCCAGCAGTCGGACAGGGGGCTCCACTAGCTCCTATAATTCACCCCTCCACTTT	CASSRTGGSTSSYNSPLHF
TRBJ1-1	-	TRBV25-1	TRBD1	TGTGCCAGCAGGGGGACAGGGTGGACGAACACTGAAGCTTTCTTT	CASRGTGWTNTEAFF
TRBJ1-2	once	TRBV24-1	-	TGTGCCACCAGTGACCCTGGTGGCAGGGTCGAGGGCTACACCTTC	CATSDPGGRVEGYTF
TRBJ1-4	-	TRBV19	-	TGTGCCAGTAGTATTTCCAGGGGTAATGAAAAACTGTTTTTT	CASSISRGNEKLFF
TRBJ1-1	-	TRBV19	-	TGTGCCAGTAGCTACCCTACAGGGTGGGCTTTCTTT	CASSYPTGWAFF
TRBJ1-6	-	TRBV20-1	-	TGCAGTGCTAGAAAGGGGAGTACCTATAATTCACCCCTCCACTTT	CSARKGSTYNSPLHF
TRBJ2-5	-	TRBV6-1	TRBD2	TGTGTCACCTCTCCTAGCGGGGAGACCCAGTACTTC	CVTSPSGETQYF
TRBJ1-2	-	TRBV20-1	-	TGCAGTGCTAGAGATAAATGGGGCGGGCGAGCTAACTATGGCTACACCTTC	CSARDKWGGRANYGYTF
TRBJ2-5	-	TRBV6-5	-	TGTGCCAGCAGTTGGGGGGCAGAAGAGACCCAGTACTTC	CASSWGAEETQYF
TRBJ2-6	-	TRBV24-1	-	TGTGCCACCAGTGATTCCGGGCCGGGCTCTGGGGCCAACGTCCTGACTTTC	CATSDSGPGSGANVLTF
TRBJ2-7	-	TRBV12-3/TRBV12-4	TRBD1	TGTGCCAGCAGTTCCGGACAGGGATCCGAGCAGTACTTC	CASSSGQGSEQYF
TRBJ2-2	-	TRBV24-1	-	TGTGCCACCAGTGACCGTAAGGCAAGGGGGAACACCGGGGAGCTGTTTTTT	CATSDRKARGNTGELFF
TRBJ2-7	-	TRBV2	-	TGTGCCAGCAACAGGGACTCATACTACGAGCAGTACTTC	CASNRDSYYEQYF
TRBJ2-5	-	TRBV5-1	TRBD2	TGCGCCAGCAGCTTGGATTTCAGCGGGGGAGTCCAAGAGACCCAGTACTTC	CASSLDFSGGVQETQYF
TRBJ1-6	-	TRBV2	-	TGTGCCAGCACGCTGTGGCGGCTACTAAGCTCCTATAATTCACCCCTCCACTTT	CASTLWRLLSSYNSPLHF
TRBJ2-2	-	TRBV27	TRBD1	TGTGCCAGCAGTTGGACAGGGGTCACCGGGGAGCTGTTTTTT	CASSWTGVTGELFF
TRBJ2-7	-	TRBV28	-	TGTGCCAGCAGTTCCCCCAGTCCGGGGCCACGAGGCTCCTACGAGCAGTACTTC	CASSSPSPGPRGSYEQYF
TRBJ2-5	-	TRBV6-1	-	TGTGCCAGCAGCCAGGGGTTCCAAGAGACCCAGTACTTC	CASSQGFQETQYF
TRBJ2-2	-	TRBV6-1	-	TGTGCCAGCAGTAACAGGGCCGGGGAGCTGTTTTTT	CASSNRAGELFF
TRBJ2-4	-	TRBV20-1	-	TGCAGTGCTAGTCAAGCCAAAAACATTCAGTACTTC	CSASQAKNIQYF
TRBJ2-1	-	TRBV7-2	-	TGTGCCAGCAGCCGACTCGGGGTTCACAATGAGCAGTTCTTC	CASSRLGVHNEQFF
TRBJ2-1	-	TRBV3-1	-	TGTGCCAGCAGCCAAGTAGGGAATGAGCAGTTCTTC	CASSQVGNEQFF
TRBJ1-2	once	TRBV19	TRBD1	TGTGCCAGTAGTGAAGGCCAGGGGGTGCCTAACTATGGCTACACCTTC	CASSEGQGVPNYGYTF
TRBJ1-2	-	TRBV6-1	-	TGTGCCAGCAGTAACCCCGGGGATTACTATGGCTACACCTTC	CASSNPGDYYGYTF
TRBJ2-2	-	TRBV27	-	TGTGCCAGCAGTGGAATTTTTAGCGGAAACACCGGGGAGCTGTTTTTT	CASSGIFSGNTGELFF
TRBJ2-3	few	TRBV6-1	TRBD1	TGTGCCAGCAGTCAACTAGACAGGGGCCCAGATACGCAGTATTTT	CASSQLDRGPDTQYF
TRBJ1-6	few	TRBV20-1	-	TGCAGTGCGAGTAGGGTAGGTCAGCGAAATTCACCCCTCCACTTT	CSASRVGQRNSPLHF
TRBJ2-3	-	TRBV10-3	-	TGTGCCATCAGCCCGACTAGAAGGTCAGATACGCAGTATTTT	CAISPTRRSDTQYF
TRBJ1-2	-	TRBV7-8	-	TGTGCCAGCAGCTTAGCGCCTCTGATAAGCAGCTATGGCTACACCTTC	CASSLAPLISSYGYTF
TRBJ2-1	-	TRBV7-9	-	TGTGCCAGCAGCTTTCGACGGGCACCTAGCTCCTACAATGAGCAGTTCTTC	CASSFRRAPSSYNEQFF
TRBJ2-2	medium-sized	TRBV20-1	-	TGCAGTGCTAGAGATGGGACGGGGTCTTCCGGGGAGCTGTTTTTT	CSARDGTGSSGELFF
TRBJ1-2	-	TRBV20-1	-	TGCAGTGCTAGTTCGCTAGGCAGGGATGCCTATGGCTACACCTTC	CSASSLGRDAYGYTF
TRBJ2-2	-	TRBV10-1	TRBD2	TGCGCCAGCAGTTTTAGCGGGGGCACCGGGGAGCTGTTTTTT	CASSFSGGTGELFF
TRBJ1-1	-	TRBV10-3	TRBD1	TGTGCCATCAGACTCCGGACAGGGAGCATGAACACTGAAGCTTTCTTT	CAIRLRTGSMNTEAFF
TRBJ1-2	-	TRBV19	-	TGTGCCAGTGACTCGAGGGGGAGTCAAGCTAACTATGGCTACACCTTC	CASDSRGSQANYGYTF
TRBJ2-3	-	TRBV20-1	-	TGCAGTGCTAGAGGGCTGCCGACAGATACGCAGTATTTT	CSARGLPTDTQYF
TRBJ2-2	-	TRBV7-9	-	TGTGCCAGCAGCTTACTTGGACAGAACACCGGGGAGCTGTTTTTT	CASSLLGQNTGELFF